This is a list of T cell receptor beta chains from one sample in a study of CD8 T cells in Susac syndrome. TCRdb itself ran the immunoSEQ multiplex PCR reads through MiXCR, one entry per CDR3 protein. The sample records 200,000 to 300,000 distinct CDR3 sequences, 93% being singletons. The sample consisted of CD4+ T cells from PBMCs. The receptors come from a human donor with multiple sclerosis. Both conserved end residues are part of each CDR3. The order of the fields is CDR3 protein, J gene, V gene, CDR3 length.

CDR3: CSVIPSGGNQPQHF; J: TRBJ1-5; V: TRBV29-1; length: 14
CDR3: CSVEVQGTYEQYF; J: TRBJ2-7; V: TRBV29-1; length: 13
CDR3: CASRSRGIGYGYTF; J: TRBJ1-2; V: TRBV27; length: 14
CDR3: CASSQVVWSIQETQYF; J: TRBJ2-5; V: TRBV4-1; length: 16
CDR3: CASSSGSPTGELFF; J: TRBJ2-2; V: TRBV5-1; length: 14
CDR3: CASSLVPENYGYTF; J: TRBJ1-2; V: TRBV7-2; length: 14
CDR3: CASSFAGTGADSPLHF; J: TRBJ1-6; V: TRBV12-3/TRBV12-4; length: 16
CDR3: CASSHQGQGAPLHF; J: TRBJ1-6; V: TRBV3-1; length: 14
CDR3: CASSLAGMMGNTIYF; J: TRBJ1-3; V: TRBV5-1; length: 15
CDR3: CSASLSVGYTF; J: TRBJ1-2; V: TRBV20-1; length: 11
CDR3: CAWSPGLAGGLFEQYF; J: TRBJ2-7; V: TRBV30; length: 16
CDR3: CASSLGLAGPGNEQFF; J: TRBJ2-1; V: TRBV6-5; length: 16
CDR3: CASSIGSGANTGELFF; J: TRBJ2-2; V: TRBV19; length: 16
CDR3: CASSRILDTGELFF; J: TRBJ2-2; V: TRBV3-1; length: 14
CDR3: CASRHRDPITDTQYF; J: TRBJ2-3; V: TRBV3-1; length: 15
CDR3: CSVAGRVDYGYTF; J: TRBJ1-2; V: TRBV29-1; length: 13
CDR3: CASSLQGLGTDTQYF; J: TRBJ2-3; V: TRBV7-2; length: 15
CDR3: CASSHPRGSEAFF; J: TRBJ1-1; V: TRBV3-1; length: 13
CDR3: CASSFRTSNEQFF; J: TRBJ2-1; V: TRBV27; length: 13
CDR3: CSAFGSGGRGTEAFF; J: TRBJ1-1; V: TRBV20-1; length: 15